Reported below is one T cell receptor beta chain. This specimen belongs to a study of blood T cell repertoires in COVID-19. Original methodology: Amplification from reference gene primers served as the basis for estimated nucleated cell counts. Clones were read by immunoSEQ multiplex PCR, and TCRdb kept only the in-frame ones, dropping some. The DNA was the basis for D and trimming; V, J and clone size are from that table. This repertoire shows roughly 240,000 clones, more than 75% found once; its top ten account for approximately 6.2%. Trimming pared 1 base from V and 0 bases from J, leaving 9 bases between. Per germline, CDR1 SGHTA and CDR2 FQGNSA. The CDR3 sequence is 16 residues long.

This sequence originates from an elderly woman with COVID-19, enrolled during active disease. The chain combines TRBV7-2 with TRBJ1-4; no firm D call. Sequenced sample: peripheral blood. This CDR3 is CASSLGGAPTNEKLFF. The CDR3 DNA reads TGTGCCAGCAGCTTAGGGGGAGCGCCAACTAATGAAAAACTGTTTTTT.